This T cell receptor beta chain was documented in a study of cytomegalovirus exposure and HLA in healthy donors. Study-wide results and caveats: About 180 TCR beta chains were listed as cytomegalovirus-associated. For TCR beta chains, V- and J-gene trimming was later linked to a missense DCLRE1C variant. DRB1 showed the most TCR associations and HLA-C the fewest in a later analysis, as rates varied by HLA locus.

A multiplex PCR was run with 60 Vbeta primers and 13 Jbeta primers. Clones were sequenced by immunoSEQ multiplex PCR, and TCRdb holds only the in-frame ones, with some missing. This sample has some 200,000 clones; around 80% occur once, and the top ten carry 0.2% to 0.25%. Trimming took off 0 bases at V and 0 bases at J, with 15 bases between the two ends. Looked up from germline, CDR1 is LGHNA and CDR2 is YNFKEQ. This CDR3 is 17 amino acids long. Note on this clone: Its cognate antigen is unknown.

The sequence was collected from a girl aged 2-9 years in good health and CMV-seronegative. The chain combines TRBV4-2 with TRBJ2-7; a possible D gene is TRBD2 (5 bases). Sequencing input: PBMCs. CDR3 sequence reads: CASSQDTAGGLSYEQYF. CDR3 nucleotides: TGTGCCAGCAGCCAAGACACGGCAGGAGGCCTCTCCTACGAGCAGTACTTC.